These 19 T cell receptor beta chains originate from one sample sequenced in a study of T cell responses to AZD1222 COVID-19 vaccine. The data were produced by immunoSEQ multiplex PCR, yet TCRdb's version contains in-frame clones alone and is incomplete. Of approximately 180,000 clones in the sample, more than 70% were seen once. Specimen: peripheral blood, collected 28 days after the second AZD1222 dose. These receptors originate from an adult who received the AZD1222 COVID-19 vaccine.

The chain employs TRBV7-3 and TRBJ2-7; TRBD1 agrees at 9 bases. Looked up from germline, CDR1 is SGHTA and CDR2 is FQGTGA. The CDR3 contains 13 residues. V gave up 4 bases and J gave up 3 bases; unmatched junction bases: 1. This CDR3 reads CASSSDRGYEQYF. In nucleotides, the CDR3 is TGTGCCAGCAGCTCGGACAGGGGCTACGAGCAGTACTTC.

This rearrangement joins TRBV30 to TRBJ2-7; TRBD1 matches at 7 bases. V lost 0 bases, J lost 6 bases, and 5 bases stayed unmatched. Germline V gene sequence: CDR1 GTSNPN, CDR2 SVGIG (reference sequence). This CDR3 is 13 amino acids long. The CDR3 loop is CAWSVGGRGEQYF. The CDR3 coding sequence is TGTGCCTGGAGTGTAGGGGGCAGGGGCGAGCAGTACTTC.

V gene TRBV18 combines with J gene TRBJ1-2; TRBD1 is a possible D gene (5 bases). Trimming stripped 3 bases from V and 8 bases from J, with 10 bases between. The CDR3 sequence is 12 residues long. CDR1 KGHSH and CDR2 LQKENI come from the germline V gene. In nucleotides, the CDR3 is TGTGCCAGCTCACCGAGTCGGGGCGGCTACACCTTC. Translating gives CASSPSRGGYTF. The full variable domain, completed using reference TRBV18 and TRBJ1-2, is NAGVMQNPRHLVRRRGQEARLRCSPMKGHSHVYWYRQLPEEGLKFMVYLQKENIIDESGMPKERFSAEFPKEGPSILRIQQVVRGDSAAYFCASSPSRGGYTFGSGTRLTVV.

This clone occurred once. The J gene is TRBJ2-1, the V gene TRBV14; D unclear. The CDR3 totals 14 residues. From germline, CDR1 is SGHDN and CDR2 FVKESK. V shed 9 bases and J shed 5 bases, with 17 bases lying between them. CDR3 protein: CASQRREYNNEQFF. For the CDR3, the DNA is TGTGCCAGTCAGCGAAGGGAATACAACAATGAGCAGTTCTTC.

The gene calls are TRBV6-2 or TRBV6-3 and TRBJ2-5; 9 bases match TRBD1. In germline, CDR1 is MNHEY, CDR2 SVGEGT. V lost 5 bases to trimming and J lost 5 bases; unmatched junction nucleotides: 3. This CDR3 contains 13 residues. The CDR3 sequence is CASSRGQGETQYF. The DNA for the CDR3 is TGTGCCAGCAGTCGCGGACAGGGGGAGACCCAGTACTTC.

The chain has TRBV7-9 and TRBJ1-5; perhaps TRBD1 as D (6 bases). The CDR3 sequence is 14 residues long. Germline CDR1 and CDR2: SEHNR and FQNEAQ (reference sequence). V was pared by 1 base and J by 2 bases, with 6 bases between. CDR3 DNA: TGTGCCAGCAGCTTAGGGACAGGCAATCAGCCCCAGCATTTT. It encodes CASSLGTGNQPQHF.

The chain combines TRBV6-5 with TRBJ1-4; no clear D. This CDR3 contains 15 residues. V was shortened by 6 bases and J by 6 bases, with 17 bases between the two germline ends. From germline, CDR1 is MNHEY and CDR2 SVGAGI. CDR3 in DNA: TGTGCCAGCAGCTACGGACTCCCCCGGGATGAAAAACTGTTTTTT. Amino acid sequence: CASSYGLPRDEKLFF.

This rearrangement joins TRBV6-2 or TRBV6-3 to TRBJ1-1; 8 bases line up with TRBD1. The CDR3 spans 16 residues. From germline, CDR1 is MNHEY and CDR2 SVGEGT. The V gene end was trimmed by 2 bases and the J gene end by 0 bases; junction bases not matched to a gene: 5. The CDR3 region has the DNA TGTGCCAGCAGTTACAACCCAGGGGGCGTGAACACTGAAGCTTTCTTT. Protein product: CASSYNPGGVNTEAFF.

This rearrangement joins TRBV18 to TRBJ2-7; D possibly matches TRBD1 or TRBD2 (6 bases each). The germline V gene encodes CDR1 KGHSH and CDR2 LQKENI. V was trimmed by 3 bases and J by 2 bases, leaving 17 bases between them. This CDR3 region has 16 residues. DNA for the CDR3: TGTGCCAGCTCACCCCAGGCGAGGGGGGTCCCCTACGAGCAGTACTTC. It yields the protein CASSPQARGVPYEQYF. Drawing the rest from reference TRBV18 and TRBJ2-7, the complete variable domain is NAGVMQNPRHLVRRRGQEARLRCSPMKGHSHVYWYRQLPEEGLKFMVYLQKENIIDESGMPKERFSAEFPKEGPSILRIQQVVRGDSAAYFCASSPQARGVPYEQYFGPGTRLTVT.

The CDR3 DNA reads TGTGCCAGCAGAGACAGCGTCGGAAGCTCCTACAATGAGCAGTTCTTC. It specifies CASRDSVGSSYNEQFF. This chain links TRBV27 with TRBJ2-1, with a weak D call TRBD1 (5 bases). The CDR3 loop spans 16 amino acids. The V gene's germline CDR1 is MNHEY and CDR2 SMNVEV (reference sequence). The V and J ends lost 6 bases and 0 bases respectively, with 15 bases between them.

J is TRBJ1-5 and V is TRBV28, with a possible D match to TRBD1 (5 bases). Germline CDR1 MDHEN, CDR2 SYDVKM. Trimming took 6 bases from V and 6 from J, leaving 12 bases between them. The length of the CDR3 is 13 residues. This CDR3 reads CASRNSQGQPQHF. CDR3 nucleotides: TGTGCCAGCAGAAACTCCCAGGGTCAGCCCCAGCATTTT.

The chain is built from TRBV27 and TRBJ2-3; D may be TRBD2 (5 bases). V was trimmed by 6 bases and J by 0 bases, leaving 10 bases between them. The CDR3 is 14 amino acids. Germline loops: CDR1 MNHEY, CDR2 SMNVEV (reference sequence). Here the CDR3 DNA reads TGTGCCAGCAGCCTAGCCAGCAGCACAGATACGCAGTATTTT. It yields the protein CASSLASSTDTQYF.

The rearrangement links TRBV30 to TRBJ2-7; D possibly matches TRBD1 or TRBD2 (5 bases each). Germline lookup yields CDR1 GTSNPN and CDR2 SVGIG (reference sequence). The CDR3 runs 13 residues. Trimming removed 3 bases from V and 2 bases from J, with 11 bases in between. The CDR3 region is CAWRGVGTYEQYF. The CDR3 region has the DNA TGTGCCTGGAGGGGGGTTGGGACCTACGAGCAGTACTTC.

This chain links TRBV27 with TRBJ2-7; weak D call: TRBD1 (6 bases). From germline, CDR1 is MNHEY and CDR2 SMNVEV (reference sequence). The V gene lost 7 bases and the J gene lost 6 bases, with 16 bases spanning the gap. This CDR3 region has 13 residues. Here the CDR3 reads CASTDPNRVEQYF. Here the CDR3 DNA reads TGTGCCAGCACCGACCCCAACAGGGTCGAGCAGTACTTC.

The chain employs TRBV4-3 and TRBJ1-4; a possible D gene is TRBD1 (6 bases). Trimming removed 4 bases from V and 10 bases from J, with 19 bases in between. The germline V gene encodes CDR1 LGHNA and CDR2 YSLEER. The CDR3 has 15 amino acids. The CDR3 DNA reads TGCGCCAGCAGCCCCGAGGGACGGGGAGGGGGAAAACTGTTTTTT. It codes for CASSPEGRGGGKLFF.

The V call is TRBV4-3, the J call TRBJ1-2; D remains ambiguous. Trimming stripped 0 bases from V and 2 bases from J, with 10 bases between. This CDR3 has 15 amino acids. The germline V gene encodes CDR1 LGHNA and CDR2 YSLEER. The CDR3, as DNA: TGCGCCAGCAGCCAAGATTTGGGAATGAACTATGGCTACACCTTC. Its protein is CASSQDLGMNYGYTF.

The J gene is TRBJ2-1, the V gene TRBV2; 8 bases line up with TRBD2. This CDR3 is built from 16 residues. J gave up 5 bases and V 5 bases, and 11 bases lay outside the gene matches. The germline V gene encodes CDR1 SNHLY and CDR2 FYNNEI. CDR3 region: CASSLLADPFNNEQFF. DNA for the CDR3: TGTGCCAGCAGTCTACTAGCGGACCCTTTTAACAATGAGCAGTTCTTC.

V is TRBV11-2 and J is TRBJ2-1; D may be TRBD1 (6 bases). The CDR3 sequence is 14 residues long. The V end lost 6 bases, the J end lost 5 bases, and 14 bases lay between the germline ends. Germline V gene data show CDR1 as SGHAT and CDR2 as FQNNGV. Here the CDR3 reads CASSRQDGDNEQFF. DNA for the CDR3: TGTGCCAGCAGTAGACAGGACGGAGACAATGAGCAGTTCTTC.

This chain uses TRBV4-2 with TRBJ2-1; TRBD2 matches at 8 bases. CDR3 length: 15 amino acids. V shed 0 bases, J shed 6 bases, and the junction held 4 bases outside the gene matches. Germline CDR1 reads LGHNA; CDR2 reads YNFKEQ. DNA of the CDR3: TGTGCCAGCAGCCAAGAGATACTAGCGGTCAATGAGCAGTTCTTC. It codes for CASSQEILAVNEQFF.